Each of the 32 T cell receptor beta chains below was sequenced from the same sample in a study of blood T cells in healthy people across ages. A J-beta primer mix and a sample-barcoded 5' primer were used in a second PCR of about 7 to 12 cycles. Via MiXCR, TCRdb re-called the 5' RACE reads, giving one row per CDR3 protein. The sample contains about 1.5 million distinct CDR3 sequences, less than 45% of which appear only once. Sequencing input: blood. Receptors originate from a woman younger than 30 in good health.

This clonotype was detected a few times. The chain links TRBV28 to TRBJ2-3; no clear D. The germline V gene has CDR1 MDHEN and CDR2 SYDVKM. This CDR3 comprises 14 residues. Trimming cost V 5 bases and J 3 bases, with 12 bases left between them. The CDR3 nucleotides are TGTGCCAGCAGTCGGCCCGACGGAACAGATACGCAGTATTTT. This translates into CASSRPDGTDTQYF.

A remark on this clonotype: This clone may be a read error of a much larger clone one base away. The chain recombines TRBV4-3 with TRBJ2-1, with D possibly being TRBD1 (5 bases). The J call may not be correct, given that the DNA end is closer to TRBJ2-7. The CDR3 runs to 15 residues. Germline-derived CDR1 and CDR2 are LGHNA and YSLEER. CDR3: CASSQGQLPYNEQYF. Written as DNA, the CDR3 is TGCGCCAGCAGCCAAGGACAGCTGCCCTACAATGAGCAGTACTTC.

The genes are TRBV12-3 or TRBV12-4 and TRBJ1-2, with a weak D call TRBD1 (6 bases). Trimming removed 4 bases from V and 2 bases from J, with 17 bases in between. This CDR3 has 16 residues. CDR3 protein: CASSWSGGRPNYGYTF. Written as DNA, the CDR3 is TGTGCCAGCAGTTGGAGTGGGGGGCGCCCCAACTATGGCTACACCTTC.

This clonotype was counted between two and nine times. The chain has TRBV25-1 and TRBJ1-4, with a possible D match to TRBD1 (5 bases). Germline CDR1 is MGHDK and CDR2 is SYGVNS. This CDR3 region has 15 residues. Trimming stripped 3 bases from V and 8 bases from J, with 16 bases between. CDR3 in DNA: TGTGCCAGCAGTGATTCGAGCTTGGGGGGGGAAAAACTGTTTTTT. It encodes CASSDSSLGGEKLFF. The full variable domain, with the rest looked up from reference TRBV25-1 and TRBJ1-4, is EADIYQTPRYLVIGTGKKITLECSQTMGHDKMYWYQQDPGMELHLIHYSYGVNSTEKGDLSSESTVSRIRTEHFPLTLESARPSHTSQYLCASSDSSLGGEKLFFGSGTQLSVL.

The chain uses TRBV27 and TRBJ1-2; D gene unclear. The CDR3 is 13 amino acids. With 6 bases removed from V and 6 bases from J, the gap between germline ends came to 14 bases. Germline-derived CDR1 and CDR2 are MNHEY and SMNVEV (reference sequence). The CDR3, as DNA: TGTGCCAGCAGGCGCGCCGACATACATGGCTACACCTTC. It codes for CASRRADIHGYTF.

Comment on this clonotype: This may be a read error: a much more frequent sequence differs by one nucleotide. The rearrangement uses TRBV10-1 and TRBJ2-5, with 8 bases aligning to TRBD1. CDR3 length: 14 amino acids. Germline V gene sequence: CDR1 WNHNN, CDR2 SYGVQD (reference sequence). The CDR3 nucleotides read TGCGCCAACAGTGAGACGATCGGACAGGGCAAGCAGTACTTC. Its translation is CANSETIGQGKQYF.

J is TRBJ1-2 and V is TRBV7-9; D remains unclear. Trimming stripped 4 bases from V and 8 bases from J, with 14 bases between. The CDR3 runs 13 residues. Germline V CDR1 and CDR2: SEHNR, FQNEAQ (reference sequence). CDR3 protein: CASSSTSDGGYTF. CDR3 nucleotides: TGTGCCAGCAGCTCGACCTCCGATGGAGGCTACACCTTC. Complete variable domain (other parts from reference TRBV7-9 and TRBJ1-2): DTGVSQNPRHKITKRGQNVTFRCDPISEHNRLYWYRQTLGQGPEFLTYFQNEAQLEKSRLLSDRFSAERPKGSFSTLEIQRTEQGDSAMYLCASSSTSDGGYTFGSGTRLTVV.

Comment on this clonotype: One junction end disagrees with the germline gene, perhaps due to a read error. The chain couples TRBV11-2 to TRBJ1-2; D is possibly TRBD1 (6 bases). Germline V lookup: CDR1 SGHAT, CDR2 FQNNGV. This CDR3 has 16 amino acids. The DNA of the CDR3 is TGCGCCAGCAGCTCGTTAGCGGGGGCGCGCAACTATGGCTACACCTTC. This codes for CASSSLAGARNYGYTF.

The chain uses TRBV7-2 and TRBJ2-3; 13 bases agree with TRBD2. CDR3 length equals 14 residues. Germline V gene sequence: CDR1 SGHTA, CDR2 FQGNSA. V gave up 4 bases and J gave up 7 bases; unmatched junction bases: 2. Written as DNA, the CDR3 is TGTGCCAGCAGCTCAGGGACTAGCGGGAATACGCAGTATTTT. Translating it yields CASSSGTSGNTQYF.

The sample holds many counts of this clonotype. The V call is TRBV2, the J call TRBJ2-5; a weak D match, TRBD1 (6 bases). The germline gives CDR1 SNHLY, CDR2 FYNNEI. Trimming stripped 2 bases from V and 5 bases from J, with 6 bases between. This CDR3 contains 12 residues. CDR3 nucleotides: TGTGCCAGCAGTGAACAGGGGGAGACCCAGTACTTC. This translates into CASSEQGETQYF.

The CDR3: CASIKKRFSVTDTQYF. The CDR3 nucleotides read TGTGCCAGCATCAAAAAGAGATTCTCAGTCACAGATACGCAGTATTTT. The chain links TRBV7-9 to TRBJ2-3; D not resolved. The CDR3 consists of 16 residues. V lost 7 bases and J 2 bases, leaving 19 bases between the germline ends. Germline values: CDR1 SEHNR, CDR2 FQNEAQ (reference sequence).

The rearrangement uses TRBV7-9 and TRBJ2-1, with D possibly being TRBD1 (7 bases). V lost 4 bases and J lost 3, with 19 bases in between. Germline CDR1 and CDR2: SEHNR and FQNEAQ (reference sequence). CDR3 length equals 17 residues. CDR3 residues: CASSSLTRGPNYNEQFF. CDR3 in DNA: TGTGCCAGCAGCTCCCTGACTAGGGGGCCGAACTACAATGAGCAGTTCTTC.

The table lists this clonotype with a few counts. The chain has TRBV9 and TRBJ2-5; D uncertain. Germline V CDR1 and CDR2: SGDLS, YYNGEE. The length of the CDR3 is 14 residues. The V gene lost 1 base and the J gene lost 2 bases, with 9 bases spanning the gap. The CDR3 DNA reads as TGTGCCAGCAGCGTAACGGTCGGACAAGAGACCCAGTACTTC. It yields the protein CASSVTVGQETQYF.

This clonotype was picked up a small number of times. The chain employs TRBV20-1 and TRBJ2-1, with 7 bases identical to TRBD2. Germline trimming cut 5 bases from V and 3 bases from J; bases unmatched to any gene: 10. Germline V gene lookup returns CDR1 DFQATT and CDR2 SNEGSKA (reference sequence). The CDR3 is made up of 15 amino acids. CDR3 loop: CSASAGTNFYNEQFF. The CDR3 bases are TGCAGTGCTTCGGCCGGGACTAACTTCTACAATGAGCAGTTCTTC.

CDR3 loop: CASSFGSGRAVYEQFF. Written as DNA, the CDR3 is TGTGCCAGCAGCTTCGGTAGCGGGAGGGCCGTCTATGAGCAGTTCTTC. The chain is built from TRBV7-9 and TRBJ2-1; the match to TRBD2 covers 11 bases. The CDR3 has 16 amino acids. CDR1 SEHNR and CDR2 FQNEAQ come from the germline V gene (reference sequence). The V and J ends lost 3 bases and 8 bases, in that order; junction bases with no gene match: 9.

This clonotype was detected a few times. The chain has TRBV4-1 and TRBJ1-1, with a tentative D call TRBD1 (5 bases). The length of the CDR3 is 19 residues. V was trimmed by 0 bases and J by 0 bases, leaving 20 bases between them. Germline V gene sequence: CDR1 MGHRA, CDR2 YSYEKL. The CDR3, as DNA: TGCGCCAGCAGCCAAGATCGGCTCCGGGACCTACCCATGAACACTGAAGCTTTCTTT. This codes for CASSQDRLRDLPMNTEAFF.

The V and J genes are TRBV7-2 and TRBJ1-2; 8 bases match TRBD1. This CDR3 is built from 14 residues. J gave up 4 bases and V 6 bases, and 7 bases lay outside the gene matches. Germline-derived CDR1 and CDR2 are SGHTA and FQGNSA. The CDR3 region is CASRSDRGLYGYTF. The CDR3 DNA reads TGTGCCAGCAGATCAGACAGGGGCCTCTATGGCTACACCTTC.

J is TRBJ1-4 and V is TRBV5-1, with D possibly TRBD1 on 6 matching bases. Germline V gene sequence: CDR1 SGHRS, CDR2 YFSETQ. Trimming removed 2 bases from V and 13 bases from J, with 18 bases in between. The CDR3 is made up of 14 amino acids. CDR3 coding DNA: TGCGCCAGCAGCTTACAGGGTAATGGGGTGAGACTGTTTTTT. The encoded protein is CASSLQGNGVRLFF.

V usage is TRBV28 and J usage is TRBJ1-6; no clear D. CDR3 size: 13 residues. Germline values: CDR1 MDHEN, CDR2 SYDVKM. V dropped 2 bases and J dropped 10 bases, with 9 bases sitting between them. The CDR3 is CASSLVSGSPLHF. Here the CDR3 DNA reads TGTGCCAGCAGTTTAGTCTCAGGATCACCCCTCCACTTT.

The sample holds a few counts of this clonotype. CDR3 sequence (DNA): TGCAGTGCTAGAGCGGGGGATGAAAAACTGTTTTTT. As protein: CSARAGDEKLFF. The gene calls are TRBV20-1 and TRBJ1-4; TRBD1 might be the D (5 bases). Germline-derived CDR1 and CDR2 are DFQATT and SNEGSKA (reference sequence). The CDR3 length is 12 residues. V was trimmed by 1 base and J by 6 bases, leaving 6 bases between them.

This chain uses TRBV2 with TRBJ2-7; weak D call: TRBD2 (7 bases). The CDR3 has 14 amino acids. The V and J ends lost 2 bases and 3 bases respectively, with 11 bases between them. CDR1 is SNHLY, CDR2 FYNNEI, per germline. The CDR3 nucleotides read TGTGCCAGCAGTGAAAGGGGGGGGTTCTACGAGCAGTACTTC. Amino acids: CASSERGGFYEQYF.

This clonotype turned up a few times. This chain connects TRBV7-2 to TRBJ2-1, with D perhaps being TRBD1 or TRBD2 (6 bases each). Trimming took 5 bases from V and 5 from J, leaving 13 bases between them. The germline gives CDR1 SGHTA, CDR2 FQGNSA. The CDR3 has 14 amino acids. The CDR3 protein is CASSRVGGDNEQFF. In DNA, the CDR3 is TGTGCCAGCAGCAGAGTGGGGGGCGACAATGAGCAGTTCTTC.

The rearrangement joins TRBV29-1 to TRBJ2-6; possibly TRBD1 for D (6 bases). Germline CDR1 reads SQVTM; CDR2 reads ANQGSEA. The CDR3 loop spans 16 amino acids. The V and J ends lost 4 bases and 0 bases respectively, with 13 bases between them. The CDR3 region has the DNA TGCAGCGTTGGTCGACAGGCTAACTCTGGGGCCAACGTCCTGACTTTC. Translating gives CSVGRQANSGANVLTF.

The V gene is TRBV7-2, the J gene TRBJ2-7; 13 bases align to TRBD2. V lost 1 base, J lost 4 bases, and 4 bases stayed unmatched. In germline, CDR1 is SGHTA, CDR2 FQGNSA. This CDR3 has 16 residues. CDR3 nucleotide sequence: TGTGCCAGCAGCTTAGAACTAGCGGGGGGGCAGTACGAGCAGTACTTC. Its protein is CASSLELAGGQYEQYF.

CDR3 sequence: CASSRGTGRSSYNEQFF. The CDR3 region has the DNA TGCGCCAGCAGCCGGGGAACAGGGAGGAGCTCCTACAATGAGCAGTTCTTC. The gene calls are TRBV5-1 and TRBJ2-1; the D gene could be TRBD1 or TRBD2 (6 bases each). The germline V gene has CDR1 SGHRS and CDR2 YFSETQ. This CDR3 contains 17 residues. The V gene lost 4 bases and the J gene lost 0 bases, with 17 bases spanning the gap.

This chain links TRBV28 with TRBJ1-4; D gene uncertain. Deletions cut 3 bases from V and 5 bases from J, with 10 bases between. From germline, CDR1 is MDHEN and CDR2 SYDVKM. This CDR3 spans 14 amino acids. Here the CDR3 reads CASSFGQENEKLFF. CDR3 in DNA: TGTGCCAGCAGTTTCGGCCAGGAGAATGAAAAACTGTTTTTT.

This clonotype has more than one count but fewer than ten. V usage is TRBV9 and J usage is TRBJ2-3; TRBD1 might be the D (8 bases). The germline V gene encodes CDR1 SGDLS and CDR2 YYNGEE. Trimming removed 4 bases at V and 2 bases at J, with 32 bases between. CDR3 length: 21 residues. CDR3 amino acids: CASSSPSPRGLGLVNTDTQYF. CDR3 sequence (DNA): TGTGCCAGCAGCTCACCCTCTCCCAGGGGGCTTGGACTAGTGAACACAGATACGCAGTATTTT.

With respect to this clonotype: This sequence may be a read error, since a much larger clone differs from it by one base. The chain recombines TRBV6-2 or TRBV6-3 with TRBJ2-1; tentatively, D is TRBD1 or TRBD2 (5 bases each). The DNA end is a closer match to TRBJ2-7, so the J assignment may be wrong. The germline V gene encodes CDR1 MNHEY and CDR2 SVGEGT. The CDR3 covers 14 residues. In DNA form, the CDR3 reads TGTGCCAGCAGTTACAGGGGACCTATCAATGAGCAGTACTTC. The encoded protein is CASSYRGPINEQYF.

The rearrangement uses TRBV7-9 and TRBJ2-1; no clear D. This CDR3 comprises 15 residues. CDR1 and CDR2 (germline): SEHNR, FQNEAQ (reference sequence). The V gene lost 5 bases and the J gene lost 10 bases, with 21 bases spanning the gap. The CDR3 protein is CASSLPQEPFEEQFF. The CDR3 bases are TGTGCCAGCAGCCTACCTCAGGAGCCCTTTGAGGAGCAGTTCTTC.

The J gene is TRBJ2-5, the V gene TRBV7-9; D is tentatively TRBD1 or TRBD2 (5 bases each). The last part of the DNA fits TRBJ2-1 better; the J call may be wrong. The germline CDR1 and CDR2 sequences are SEHNR and FQNEAQ (reference sequence). The CDR3 is 12 amino acids. The CDR3: CARRGVPETQFF. The CDR3 coding sequence is TGTGCCAGAAGAGGGGTTCCAGAGACCCAGTTCTTC.

The chain has TRBV2 and TRBJ2-1; no clear D gene. The DNA end is more similar to TRBJ2-7, so the J call may be wrong. The CDR3 has 16 residues. Germline V gene sequence: CDR1 SNHLY, CDR2 FYNNEI. In DNA form, the CDR3 reads TGTGCCAGCAGTGAAGAGCGATGGCCCCCCTACAATGAGCAGTACTTC. Its protein product is CASSEERWPPYNEQYF.

The table lists this clonotype with a few counts. The V and J genes are TRBV4-3 and TRBJ2-3, with 7 bases lining up with TRBD1. CDR1 and CDR2 (germline): LGHNA, YSLEER. The CDR3 consists of 16 residues. Trimming took 0 bases from V and 6 from J; bases not matched to a gene: 9. The CDR3 DNA reads as TGCGCCAGCAGCCAAGAAGGGGACAGCCTTGTTGATACGCAGTATTTT. It codes for CASSQEGDSLVDTQYF.